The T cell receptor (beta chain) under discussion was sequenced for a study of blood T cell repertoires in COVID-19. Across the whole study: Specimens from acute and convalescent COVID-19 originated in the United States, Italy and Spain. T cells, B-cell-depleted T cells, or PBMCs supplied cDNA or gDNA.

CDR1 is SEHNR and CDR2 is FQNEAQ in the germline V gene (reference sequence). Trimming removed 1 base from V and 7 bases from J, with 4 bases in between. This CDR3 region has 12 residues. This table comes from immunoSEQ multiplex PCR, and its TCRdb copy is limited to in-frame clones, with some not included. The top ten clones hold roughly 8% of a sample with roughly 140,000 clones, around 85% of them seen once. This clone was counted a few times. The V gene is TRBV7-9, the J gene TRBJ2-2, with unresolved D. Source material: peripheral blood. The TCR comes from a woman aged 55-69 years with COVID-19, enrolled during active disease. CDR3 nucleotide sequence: TGTGCCAGCAGCTTAGTAGTCGGGGAGCTGTTTTTT. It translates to CASSLVVGELFF. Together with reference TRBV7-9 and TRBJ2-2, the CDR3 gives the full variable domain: DTGVSQNPRHKITKRGQNVTFRCDPISEHNRLYWYRQTLGQGPEFLTYFQNEAQLEKSRLLSDRFSAERPKGSFSTLEIQRTEQGDSAMYLCASSLVVGELFFGEGSRLTVL.